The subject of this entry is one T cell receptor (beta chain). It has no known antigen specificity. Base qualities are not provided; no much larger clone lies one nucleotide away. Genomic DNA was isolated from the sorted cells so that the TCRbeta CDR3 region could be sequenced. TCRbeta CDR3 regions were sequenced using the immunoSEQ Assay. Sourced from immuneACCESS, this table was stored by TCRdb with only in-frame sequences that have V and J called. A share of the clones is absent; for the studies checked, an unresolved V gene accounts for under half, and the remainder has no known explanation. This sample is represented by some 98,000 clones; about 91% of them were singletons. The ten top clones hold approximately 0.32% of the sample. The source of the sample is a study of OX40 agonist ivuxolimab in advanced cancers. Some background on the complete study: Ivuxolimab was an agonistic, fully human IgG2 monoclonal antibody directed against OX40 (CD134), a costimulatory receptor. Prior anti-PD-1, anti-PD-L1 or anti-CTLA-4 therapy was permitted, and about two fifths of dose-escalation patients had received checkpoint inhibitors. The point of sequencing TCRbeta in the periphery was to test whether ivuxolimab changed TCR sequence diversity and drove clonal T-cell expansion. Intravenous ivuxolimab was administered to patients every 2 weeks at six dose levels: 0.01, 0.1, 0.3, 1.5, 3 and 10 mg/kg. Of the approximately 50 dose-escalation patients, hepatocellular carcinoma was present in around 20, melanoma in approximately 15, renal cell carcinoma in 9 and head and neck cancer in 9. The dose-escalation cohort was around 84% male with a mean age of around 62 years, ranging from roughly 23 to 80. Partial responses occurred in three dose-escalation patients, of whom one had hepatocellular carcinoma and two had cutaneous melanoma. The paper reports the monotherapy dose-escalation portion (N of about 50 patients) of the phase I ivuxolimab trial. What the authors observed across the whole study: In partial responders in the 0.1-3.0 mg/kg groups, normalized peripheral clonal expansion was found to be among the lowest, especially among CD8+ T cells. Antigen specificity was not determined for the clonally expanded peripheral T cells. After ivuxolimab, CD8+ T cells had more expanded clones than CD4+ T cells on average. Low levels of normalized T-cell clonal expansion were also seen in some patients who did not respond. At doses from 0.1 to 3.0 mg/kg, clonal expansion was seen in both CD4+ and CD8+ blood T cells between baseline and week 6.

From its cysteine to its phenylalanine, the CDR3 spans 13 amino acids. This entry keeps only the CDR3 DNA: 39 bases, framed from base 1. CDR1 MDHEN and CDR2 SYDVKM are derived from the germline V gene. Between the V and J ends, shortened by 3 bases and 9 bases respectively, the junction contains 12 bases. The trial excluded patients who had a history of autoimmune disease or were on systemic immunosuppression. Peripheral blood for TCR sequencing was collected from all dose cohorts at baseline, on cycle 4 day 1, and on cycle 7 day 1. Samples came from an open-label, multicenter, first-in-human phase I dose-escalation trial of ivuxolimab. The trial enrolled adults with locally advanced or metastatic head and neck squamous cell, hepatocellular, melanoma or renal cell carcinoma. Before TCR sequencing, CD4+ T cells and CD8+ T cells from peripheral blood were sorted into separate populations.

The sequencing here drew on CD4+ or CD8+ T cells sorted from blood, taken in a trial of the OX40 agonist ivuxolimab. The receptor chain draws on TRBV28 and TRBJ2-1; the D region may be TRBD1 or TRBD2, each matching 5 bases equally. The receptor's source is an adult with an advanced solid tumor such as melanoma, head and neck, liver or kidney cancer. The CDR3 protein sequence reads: CASSLGTYGEQFF. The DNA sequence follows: TGTGCCAGCAGTTTGGGGACCTACGGTGAGCAGTTCTTC.